This T cell receptor beta chain was documented in a study of identical twins. Overall study findings and caveats: In beta out-of-frame sequences, the excess sharing between twins was weaker.

A universal primer site was incorporated via template switching, and the cDNA contained unique molecular identifiers. TCRdb itself ran the 5' RACE reads through MiXCR, one entry per CDR3 protein. The data contain about 570,000 distinct CDR3 sequences, 9.6% of them singletons. Per the germline V gene, CDR1 is SGHRS and CDR2 is YFSETQ. The CDR3 is made up of 13 amino acids. With 3 bases removed from V and 8 bases from J, the gap between germline ends came to 13 bases. A word on this clonotype: The antigen is unknown.

The same specimen was also included in a second study, on yellow fever vaccine responses in identical twins.

The sequence derives from a woman between 18 and 30 years old in good health. The specimen sequenced was PBMCs. The V and J genes are TRBV5-1 and TRBJ2-3; D may match TRBD1 or TRBD2 (5 bases each). CDR3 loop: CASSSVSGLTQYF. The CDR3 nucleotides are TGCGCCAGCAGCTCTGTGTCGGGGCTTACGCAGTATTTT.